Listed here are 9 T cell receptor beta chains from one sample, sequenced in a study of beta chain features in type 1 diabetes. Study results and limitations: There was a moderate but significant shortening of TCRB CDR3s in all four CD4+ subsets of Type 1 diabetes patients.

These receptors have no identified antigens. The isolated RNA, all of it, was reverse transcribed, so expressed TCRB transcripts were what got sequenced. Assay used: immunoSEQ multiplex PCR; TCRdb lists only in-frame clones, some missing. This sample has 250,000 to 300,000 clones; 13% to 15% occur once, and the top ten carry over 0.015%. Specimen: naive CD4+ T cells from blood. All receptors come from a man aged 25-45 years with type 1 diabetes.

This clone was recorded a few times. The genes are TRBV23-1 and TRBJ2-7; TRBD1 matches at 8 bases. TRBV23-1 has ORF status, its function being uncertain. This CDR3 is 16 amino acids long. Germline trimming cut 0 bases from V and 4 bases from J; bases unmatched to any gene: 8. The CDR3 nucleotides are TGCGCCAGCAGTCAATCGTACAGGGGGAGAGGGTACGAGCAGTACTTC. Its translation is CASSQSYRGRGYEQYF.

The chain has TRBV9 and TRBJ1-5; D unclear. V shed 0 bases and J shed 4 bases, with 14 bases lying between them. The CDR3 contains 16 residues. CDR1 and CDR2 (germline): SGDLS, YYNGEE. CDR3 nucleotides: TGTGCCAGCAGCGTAGTGGGCCATGGAGGGAATCAGCCCCAGCATTTT. Translated: CASSVVGHGGNQPQHF. Full variable domain (remainder filled in from reference TRBV9 and TRBJ1-5): DSGVTQTPKHLITATGQRVTLRCSPRSGDLSVYWYQQSLDQGLQFLIQYYNGEERAKGNILERFSAQQFPDLHSELNLSSLELGDSALYFCASSVVGHGGNQPQHFGDGTRLSIL.

This clone appeared a few times. The rearrangement links TRBV27 to TRBJ2-3; D perhaps matches TRBD2 (6 bases). The germline V gene encodes CDR1 MNHEY and CDR2 SMNVEV (reference sequence). The CDR3 has 14 residues. V was pared by 3 bases and J by 4 bases, with 11 bases between. In DNA, the CDR3 is TGTGCCAGCAGTTTGACTAGTCCAGCAGATACGCAGTATTTT. The encoded protein is CASSLTSPADTQYF.

This clone turned up a few times. The chain combines TRBV29-1 with TRBJ1-1; 7 bases map to TRBD1. The V segment lost 6 bases and the J segment 0 bases; nucleotides outside the gene matches: 7. CDR1 and CDR2 from the germline V gene are SQVTM and ANQGSEA. The CDR3 sequence is 14 residues long. CDR3 sequence reads: CSVRGPNMNTEAFF. The CDR3 DNA reads TGCAGCGTAAGGGGGCCCAATATGAACACTGAAGCTTTCTTT.

The sample holds a few counts of this clone. V usage is TRBV5-1 and J usage is TRBJ2-3; TRBD2 is a possible D gene (6 bases). The V end was cut by 2 bases, the J end by 0 bases, with 13 bases between. CDR1 and CDR2 (germline): SGHRS, YFSETQ. The CDR3 is 16 residues long. CDR3 in DNA: TGCGCCAGCAGCTTCACCGTAGCGGTTAGCACAGATACGCAGTATTTT. It codes for CASSFTVAVSTDTQYF.

Notes on this clone: In the same sample, other DNA sequences code for this CDR3. V usage is TRBV28 and J usage is TRBJ2-1, with D unresolved. V was cut by 1 base and J by 5 bases, with 3 bases left in between. This CDR3 is 12 amino acids long. Looked up from germline, CDR1 is MDHEN and CDR2 is SYDVKM. In DNA, the CDR3 is TGTGCCAGCAGTTTATCGGACAATGAGCAGTTCTTC. Amino acid sequence: CASSLSDNEQFF.

The sample holds a few counts of this clone. The chain uses TRBV7-2 and TRBJ2-1; 10 bases line up with TRBD1. The CDR3 is 15 residues long. Germline V gene sequence: CDR1 SGHTA, CDR2 FQGNSA. With 5 bases clipped from V and 8 bases from J, the junction kept 9 bases outside the gene matches. The chain's CDR3 is CASSLRQGAYDEQFF. The CDR3 DNA reads TGTGCCAGCAGCCTCCGACAGGGGGCATACGATGAGCAGTTCTTC.

V and J are TRBV28 and TRBJ2-7; D may be TRBD1 (6 bases). CDR1 is MDHEN, CDR2 SYDVKM, per germline. Trimming took 7 bases from V and 7 from J, leaving 23 bases between them. This CDR3 comprises 15 residues. The CDR3 is CASTSPGHLFGEQYF. The CDR3 DNA is TGTGCCAGCACCAGCCCGGGACACCTGTTTGGGGAGCAGTACTTC. Together with reference TRBV28 and TRBJ2-7, the CDR3 gives the full variable domain: DVKVTQSSRYLVKRTGEKVFLECVQDMDHENMFWYRQDPGLGLRLIYFSYDVKMKEKGDIPEGYSVSREKKERFSLILESASTNQTSMYLCASTSPGHLFGEQYFGPGTRLTVT.

The DNA for the CDR3 is TGTGCCAGCAGCTTCGGACTAGCGGCCACAGATACGCAGTATTTT. Translated, it gives CASSFGLAATDTQYF. The gene calls are TRBV5-6 and TRBJ2-3; 10 bases align to TRBD2. Germline loops: CDR1 SGHDT, CDR2 YYEEEE. V lost 2 bases, J lost 2 bases, and 2 bases stayed unmatched. This CDR3 comprises 15 residues.